A single sample is the source of the 30 T cell receptor beta chains below, sequenced in a study of blood T cell repertoires in COVID-19 (dated by TCRdb to about 2020). Library generation was performed with the immunoSEQ multiplex PCR assay. TCRdb mirrors the immuneACCESS table, restricted to in-frame sequences. Some clones are absent from its copies; in checked studies, under half trace to an unresolved V gene, and the reason for the others is unknown. This sample holds about 130,000 clones; approximately 81% were observed only once. The ten biggest clones cover about 8.4% of the sample. Material for sequencing was peripheral blood. Every receptor here comes from an older woman with active or convalescent COVID-19.

This clone was counted between two and nine times. The chain is built from TRBV12-3 or TRBV12-4 and TRBJ1-2; 7 nucleotides align to TRBD1. This CDR3 is 13 amino acids long. V dropped 8 bases and J dropped 3; count of bases not matched to a gene: 6. This CDR3 is CASRGGNHYGYTF. In DNA, the CDR3 is TGTGCCAGCCGAGGGGGCAATCACTATGGCTACACCTTC.

The V and J genes are TRBV28 and TRBJ1-5; D is unclear. Germline CDR1 MDHEN, CDR2 SYDVKM. This CDR3 region has 14 residues. V was cut by 6 bases and J by 1 base, with 10 bases left in between. The CDR3 DNA reads TGTGCCAGCAGGAGGAGCAGCAGCAATCAGCCCCAGCATTTT. This codes for CASRRSSSNQPQHF.

This clone showed up just once. The genes are TRBV10-3 and TRBJ2-1, with TRBD1 identical over 7 bases. CDR3 length: 18 residues. Germline lookup yields CDR1 ENHRY and CDR2 SYGVKD. The J segment lost 5 bases and the V segment lost 5 bases, leaving 18 bases of the junction unmatched. CDR3 in amino acids: CAISLRPRDSWLDNEQFF. The CDR3, as DNA: TGTGCCATCAGTTTACGGCCTAGGGACAGCTGGCTGGACAATGAGCAGTTCTTC.

The chain couples TRBV5-1 to TRBJ2-1, with 10 bases identical to TRBD1. The CDR3 has 15 amino acids. From germline, CDR1 is SGHRS and CDR2 YFSETQ. V lost 3 bases, J lost 4 bases, and 4 bases stayed unmatched. CDR3 sequence (DNA): TGCGCCAGCAGCTCCCCGGGACAGGGGTACAATGAGCAGTTCTTC. It codes for CASSSPGQGYNEQFF.

V gene TRBV5-6 combines with J gene TRBJ2-7; 9 bases map to TRBD2. Germline V gives CDR1 SGHDT, CDR2 YYEEEE. This CDR3 contains 14 residues. With V trimmed by 4 bases and J by 0 bases, 2 bases remained unmatched. The CDR3, as DNA: TGTGCCAGCAGCGCGGGGGGGAGCTCCTACGAGCAGTACGTC. Amino acid sequence: CASSAGGSSYEQYV.

The chain is built from TRBV6-5 and TRBJ2-3; maybe TRBD2 (6 bases). Germline loops: CDR1 MNHEY, CDR2 SVGAGI. V dropped 4 bases and J dropped 6 bases, with 20 bases sitting between them. The CDR3 contains 16 residues. DNA of the CDR3: TGTGCCAGCAGTTTCCGAAATCCTCTTAGCGGCGATACGCAGTATTTT. As protein: CASSFRNPLSGDTQYF.

The rearrangement joins TRBV29-1 to TRBJ2-7, with 9 bases aligning to TRBD2. V shed 4 bases and J 3 bases; nucleotides not matched to a gene: 7. Germline assignment: CDR1 SQVTM and CDR2 ANQGSEA. This CDR3 comprises 14 residues. CDR3 residues: CSVGGGGDGYEQYF. The CDR3 DNA is TGCAGCGTTGGCGGCGGGGGGGATGGCTACGAGCAGTACTTC.

The genes are TRBV24-1 and TRBJ2-2; TRBD2 matches 16 bases. With 10 bases clipped from V and 5 bases from J, the junction kept 0 bases outside the gene matches. CDR1 and CDR2 (germline): KGHDR, SFDVKD. This CDR3 has 14 amino acids. CDR3 DNA sequence: TGTGCCACGGGACTAGCGGGAGGGACCGGGGAGCTGTTTTTT. This encodes CATGLAGGTGELFF.

The rearrangement joins TRBV27 to TRBJ2-4; 9 nucleotides line up with TRBD2. CDR1 is MNHEY, CDR2 SMNVEV, per germline (reference sequence). With 5 bases clipped from V and 16 bases from J, the junction kept 18 bases outside the gene matches. This CDR3 is built from 15 residues. CDR3 coding DNA: TGTGCCAGCAGTATCTCCGCCAGCCTAGCGGGGCTTTTCTACTTC. This gives the protein CASSISASLAGLFYF.

The chain links TRBV5-1 to TRBJ2-7; maybe TRBD2 (6 bases). The CDR3 extends over 15 amino acids. Trimming shortened V by 1 base and J by 5 bases, and 16 bases separated the two germline ends. Germline V gene lookup returns CDR1 SGHRS and CDR2 YFSETQ. The CDR3 region is CASSLSGAWGDEQYF. CDR3 in DNA: TGCGCCAGCAGCTTGTCCGGGGCCTGGGGGGACGAGCAGTACTTC.

The chain is built from TRBV5-1 and TRBJ1-5; D possibly corresponds to TRBD1 (5 bases). Trimming removed 0 bases at V and 7 bases at J, with 11 bases between. Germline V lookup: CDR1 SGHRS, CDR2 YFSETQ. The CDR3 consists of 14 residues. CDR3 sequence: CASSLEGEKQPQHF. CDR3 sequence (DNA): TGCGCCAGCAGCTTGGAAGGGGAAAAGCAGCCCCAGCATTTT.

This rearrangement joins TRBV5-4 to TRBJ2-2; D not resolved. With 2 bases removed from V and 0 bases from J, the gap between germline ends came to 11 bases. Per the germline V gene, CDR1 is SGHNT and CDR2 is YYREEE (reference sequence). The CDR3 covers 16 residues. The CDR3 is CASSLLRRANTGELFF. The DNA of the CDR3 is TGTGCCAGCAGCTTACTGCGGCGCGCGAACACCGGGGAGCTGTTTTTT. The entire variable domain, with the rest obtained from reference TRBV5-4 and TRBJ2-2, is as follows: ETGVTQSPTHLIKTRGQQVTLRCSSQSGHNTVSWYQQALGQGPQFIFQYYREEENGRGNFPPRFSGLQFPNYSSELNVNALELDDSALYLCASSLLRRANTGELFFGEGSRLTVL.

This clone was seen a handful of times. This CDR3 is CASSLFAVGNEKLFF. The CDR3, as DNA: TGCGCCAGCAGCTTGTTCGCGGTCGGGAACGAAAAACTGTTTTTT. The chain employs TRBV5-1 and TRBJ1-4, with no clear D. The CDR3 is 15 residues long. The ends were cut back, 1 base at V and 8 bases at J, with 15 bases in the middle. Germline V lookup: CDR1 SGHRS, CDR2 YFSETQ.

The chain carries TRBV5-4 and TRBJ2-3, with TRBD2 as a possible D gene (6 bases). The CDR3 length is 16 residues. In germline, CDR1 is SGHNT, CDR2 YYREEE (reference sequence). The V end was cut by 1 base, the J end by 0 bases, with 12 bases between. In DNA, the CDR3 is TGTGCCAGCAGCTTGTTTAGCGGAGCTAGCACAGATACGCAGTATTTT. Translated, it gives CASSLFSGASTDTQYF.

The CDR3 DNA reads TGTGCCAGCAGTGAAGGGGGACAGGGGGCGGACTATGGCTACACCTTC. As protein: CASSEGGQGADYGYTF. The chain recombines TRBV6-1 with TRBJ1-2; TRBD1 matches at 12 bases. Germline loops: CDR1 MNHNS, CDR2 SASEGT. CDR3 size: 16 residues. Germline trimming cut 1 base from V and 3 bases from J; bases unmatched to any gene: 3.

For the CDR3, the DNA is TGTGCCAGCAGCGTAGGTGGGACAGGGGGCAGAGATACGCAGTATTTT. This encodes CASSVGGTGGRDTQYF. The chain uses TRBV9 and TRBJ2-3; 12 bases line up with TRBD1. The V gene's germline CDR1 is SGDLS and CDR2 YYNGEE. The length of the CDR3 is 16 residues. V dropped 0 bases and J dropped 5; count of bases not matched to a gene: 4.

This chain connects TRBV3-1 (or the pseudogene TRBV3-2) to TRBJ1-1; TRBD1 is a possible D gene (5 bases). V shed 4 bases and J shed 5 bases, with 17 bases lying between them. The CDR3 totals 15 residues. Germline V CDR1 and CDR2: LGHDT, YNNKEL (reference sequence). CDR3 sequence reads: CASSPRGGSGTEAFF. CDR3 DNA: TGTGCCAGCAGCCCCCGGGGGGGTAGCGGAACTGAAGCTTTCTTT.

V gene TRBV5-1 combines with J gene TRBJ1-1; possible D gene TRBD1, 6 bases. The CDR3 covers 15 residues. The V end was cut by 6 bases, the J end by 4 bases, with 19 bases between. From germline, CDR1 is SGHRS and CDR2 YFSETQ. The CDR3 here is CASTVQGVVGTEAFF. CDR3 DNA sequence: TGCGCCAGCACCGTACAGGGCGTGGTGGGCACTGAAGCTTTCTTT.

V is TRBV19 and J is TRBJ1-1; TRBD1 matches at 8 bases. The CDR3 contains 14 residues. Looked up from germline, CDR1 is LNHDA and CDR2 is SQIVND (reference sequence). V was clipped by 8 bases and J by 5 bases; unmatched bases: 10. CDR3 sequence (DNA): TGTGCCAGTGCCAACAGGGGGGGAGGTACTGAAGCTTTCTTT. This gives the protein CASANRGGGTEAFF.

The chain links TRBV5-6 to TRBJ1-5; 12 bases are shared with TRBD1. In germline, CDR1 is SGHDT, CDR2 YYEEEE. The CDR3 contains 16 residues. The V and J ends lost 4 bases and 1 base, in that order; junction bases with no gene match: 3. CDR3: CASSRDRGQSNQPQHF. The CDR3 nucleotides read TGTGCCAGCAGCCGGGACAGGGGGCAAAGCAATCAGCCCCAGCATTTT.

This sequence joins TRBV20-1 and TRBJ2-7, with D possibly matching TRBD2 (7 bases). The CDR3 is 11 residues long. Germline values: CDR1 DFQATT, CDR2 SNEGSKA (reference sequence). The CDR3 nucleotides are TGCAGTGCCGGGGGGCAGTACGTGCAGTACGTC. This encodes CSAGGQYVQYV.

The chain joins TRBV28 to TRBJ1-2, with 7 nucleotides matching TRBD1. J gave up 4 bases and V 5 bases, and 7 bases lay outside the gene matches. Looked up from germline, CDR1 is MDHEN and CDR2 is SYDVKM. The CDR3 contains 14 residues. The CDR3 loop is CASSPTGQLYGYTF. The CDR3 DNA sequence: TGTGCCAGCAGTCCTACGGGACAGCTCTATGGCTACACCTTC.

By share, this clone counts as medium-sized. This chain links TRBV5-4 with TRBJ1-3, with 7 bases lining up with TRBD1. The germline gives CDR1 SGHNT, CDR2 YYREEE (reference sequence). Germline trimming cut 0 bases from V and 8 bases from J; bases unmatched to any gene: 2. This CDR3 has 13 amino acids. The CDR3 protein is CASSLEGADTIYF. CDR3 coding DNA: TGTGCCAGCAGCTTGGAGGGGGCTGACACCATATATTTT.

DNA for the CDR3: TGTGCCAGCAGTCCCCCAGGGCCCTCCTACAATGAGCAGTTCTTC. This codes for CASSPPGPSYNEQFF. The rearrangement links TRBV28 to TRBJ2-1, with D possibly being TRBD1 (5 bases). Germline V gives CDR1 MDHEN, CDR2 SYDVKM. The CDR3 totals 15 residues. The V end was cut by 5 bases, the J end by 0 bases, with 11 bases between.

The chain combines TRBV4-2 with TRBJ2-7; the D gene is possibly TRBD2 (5 bases). The CDR3 runs to 16 residues. V was trimmed by 3 bases and J by 0 bases, leaving 15 bases between them. Germline V gene data show CDR1 as LGHNA and CDR2 as YNFKEQ. The chain's CDR3 is CASSQSRVGLSYEQYF. The CDR3 coding sequence is TGTGCCAGCAGCCAGTCTAGGGTCGGACTCTCCTACGAGCAGTACTTC.

V is TRBV19 and J is TRBJ1-6, with D possibly matching TRBD1 (5 bases). Germline CDR1 is LNHDA and CDR2 is SQIVND (reference sequence). The CDR3 loop spans 16 amino acids. V dropped 3 bases and J dropped 6 bases, with 15 bases sitting between them. The CDR3 DNA is TGTGCCAGTAGTATCTTTGGGGCACAAAGTAATTCACCCCTCCACTTT. Amino acid sequence: CASSIFGAQSNSPLHF. Complete variable domain (other parts from reference TRBV19 and TRBJ1-6): DGGITQSPKYLFRKEGQNVTLSCEQNLNHDAMYWYRQDPGQGLRLIYYSQIVNDFQKGDIAEGYSVSREKKESFPLTVTSAQKNPTAFYLCASSIFGAQSNSPLHFGNGTRLTVT.

This chain connects TRBV28 to TRBJ1-2, with TRBD1 as a possible D gene (6 bases). V gave up 6 bases and J gave up 3 bases, with 11 bases separating them. The CDR3 is 13 residues long. Germline values: CDR1 MDHEN, CDR2 SYDVKM. The CDR3: CASSRDTDYGYTF. The CDR3 region has the DNA TGTGCCAGCAGCCGGGACACGGACTATGGCTACACCTTC.

Details on this clone: Within the sample, other DNA sequences also encode this same CDR3. The chain has TRBV24-1 and TRBJ2-5; 8 bases are shared with TRBD1. V lost 0 bases, J lost 2 bases, and 1 base stayed unmatched. The CDR3 runs to 15 residues. The germline gives CDR1 KGHDR, CDR2 SFDVKD. CDR3 loop: CATSDLGTGQETQYF. Here the CDR3 DNA reads TGTGCCACCAGTGATTTGGGGACAGGACAAGAGACCCAGTACTTC.

This chain uses TRBV2 with TRBJ2-7; D possibly corresponds to TRBD2 (6 bases). The V gene lost 8 bases and the J gene lost 5 bases, with 19 bases spanning the gap. There are 14 residues in the CDR3. Per the germline V gene, CDR1 is SNHLY and CDR2 is FYNNEI. The CDR3, as DNA: TGTGCCAGCGGGATCCTTGGAGGGCCCGACGAGCAGTACTTC. Its protein is CASGILGGPDEQYF.

The rearrangement joins TRBV29-1 to TRBJ2-5, with a possible D match to TRBD2 (6 bases). Germline values: CDR1 SQVTM, CDR2 ANQGSEA. CDR3 length equals 12 residues. This chain's CDR3 is CRVGGPGETQYF. Written as DNA, the CDR3 is TGCAGAGTCGGGGGACCCGGGGAGACCCAGTACTTC. Using reference TRBV29-1 and TRBJ2-5 for the parts outside the CDR3, the full variable domain is SAVISQKPSRDICQRGTSLTIQCQVDSQVTMMFWYRQQPGQSLTLIATANQGSEATYESGFVIDKFPISRPNLTFSTLTVSNMSPEDSSIYLCRVGGPGETQYFGPGTRLLVL.